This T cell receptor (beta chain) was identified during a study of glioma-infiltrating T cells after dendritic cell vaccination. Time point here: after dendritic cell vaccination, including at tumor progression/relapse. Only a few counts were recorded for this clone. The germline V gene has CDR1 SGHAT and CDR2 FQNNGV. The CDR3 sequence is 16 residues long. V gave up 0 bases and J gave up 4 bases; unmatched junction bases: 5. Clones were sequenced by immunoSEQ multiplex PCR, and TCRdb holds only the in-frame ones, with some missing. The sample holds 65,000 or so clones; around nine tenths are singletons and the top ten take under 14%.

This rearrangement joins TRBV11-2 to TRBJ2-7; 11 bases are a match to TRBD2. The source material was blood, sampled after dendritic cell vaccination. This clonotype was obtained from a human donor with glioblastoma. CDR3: CASSLDTTSGMYEQYF. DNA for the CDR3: TGTGCCAGCAGCTTAGATACGACTAGCGGGATGTACGAGCAGTACTTC.